This T cell receptor (beta chain) was recovered during a study of blood T cell repertoires in COVID-19. Clones were sequenced by immunoSEQ multiplex PCR, and TCRdb holds only the in-frame ones, with some missing. The top ten hold around 15% of the sample, which has tens of thousands of clones, 85% seen once. CDR1 and CDR2 from the germline V gene are MGHRA and YSYEKL. The CDR3 length is 17 residues. V dropped 1 base and J dropped 4; count of bases not matched to a gene: 12. Sequencing was done on a sample of peripheral blood. The chain links TRBV4-1 to TRBJ2-7, with 8 bases fitting TRBD1. The receptor's source is a human donor with acute or convalescent COVID-19. The donor label of this sample is uncertain. CDR3 nucleotide sequence: TGCGCCAGCAGCCAAGGTGTACAGGACAGGGCGGGTTACGAGCAGTACTTC. This gives the protein CASSQGVQDRAGYEQYF.